What follows is one T cell receptor beta chain and its context. What it recognizes is unknown. This sample is drawn from a study of PD-1 blockade in classical Hodgkin lymphoma. The repertoire was sequenced with immunoSEQ multiplex PCR; TCRdb's copy has only in-frame clones and lacks some. Altogether about 3,300 clones are present, 84% being singletons, with the ten largest covering less than 3.5%. Time point in this sample: newly diagnosed, previously untreated cHL patient sample. Negative selection with magnetic separation was used to purify CD4+ T cells from thawed PBMCs. Unmatched junction bases numbered 7, after V lost 6 bases and J lost 7 bases. CDR3 length equals 14 residues. Germline V gene sequence: CDR1 SGHNT, CDR2 YYREEE (reference sequence). Study-level findings and limits: Lower baseline TCR diversity was reported for newly diagnosed patients than for healthy donors.

This chain links TRBV5-4 with TRBJ2-1; 10 bases map to TRBD2. The sequence was obtained from a human donor with classical Hodgkin lymphoma. The source material was CD4+ T cells from blood. The CDR3 spells CASNLAGETNEQFF. Here the CDR3 DNA reads TGTGCCAGCAACCTAGCGGGGGAGACAAATGAGCAGTTCTTC.